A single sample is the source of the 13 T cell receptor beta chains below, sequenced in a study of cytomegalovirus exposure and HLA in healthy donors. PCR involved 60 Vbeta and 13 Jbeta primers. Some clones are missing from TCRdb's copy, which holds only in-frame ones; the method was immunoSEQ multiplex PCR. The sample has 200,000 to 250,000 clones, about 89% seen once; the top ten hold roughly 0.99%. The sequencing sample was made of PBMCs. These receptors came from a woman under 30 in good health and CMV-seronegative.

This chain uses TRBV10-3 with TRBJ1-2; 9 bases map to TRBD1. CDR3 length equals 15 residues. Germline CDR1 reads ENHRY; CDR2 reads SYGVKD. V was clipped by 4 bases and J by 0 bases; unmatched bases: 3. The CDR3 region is CAISGRDRANYGYTF. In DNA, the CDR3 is TGTGCCATCAGTGGCCGGGACAGGGCTAACTATGGCTACACCTTC.

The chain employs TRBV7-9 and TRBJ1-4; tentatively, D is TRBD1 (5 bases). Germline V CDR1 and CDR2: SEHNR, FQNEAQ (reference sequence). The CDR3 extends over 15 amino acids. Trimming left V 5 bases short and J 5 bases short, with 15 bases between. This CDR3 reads CASSSSKGRNEKLFF. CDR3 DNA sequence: TGTGCCAGCAGCAGTAGCAAGGGGAGGAATGAAAAACTGTTTTTT. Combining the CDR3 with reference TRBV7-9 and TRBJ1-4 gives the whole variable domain DTGVSQNPRHKITKRGQNVTFRCDPISEHNRLYWYRQTLGQGPEFLTYFQNEAQLEKSRLLSDRFSAERPKGSFSTLEIQRTEQGDSAMYLCASSSSKGRNEKLFFGSGTQLSVL.

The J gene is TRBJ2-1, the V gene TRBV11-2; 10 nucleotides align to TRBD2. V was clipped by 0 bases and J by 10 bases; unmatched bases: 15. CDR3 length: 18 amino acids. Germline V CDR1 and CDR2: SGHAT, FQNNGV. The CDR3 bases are TGTGCCAGCAGCTTAGATGGAGTAGGAGCGGGAGGGTCGGGCGAGCAGTTCTTC. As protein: CASSLDGVGAGGSGEQFF.

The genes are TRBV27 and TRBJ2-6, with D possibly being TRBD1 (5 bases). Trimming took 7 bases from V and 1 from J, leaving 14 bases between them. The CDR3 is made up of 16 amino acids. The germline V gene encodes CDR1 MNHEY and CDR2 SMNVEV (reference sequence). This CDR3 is CASTPGIGSGANVLTF. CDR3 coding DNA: TGTGCCAGCACCCCAGGGATTGGTTCTGGGGCCAACGTCCTGACTTTC.

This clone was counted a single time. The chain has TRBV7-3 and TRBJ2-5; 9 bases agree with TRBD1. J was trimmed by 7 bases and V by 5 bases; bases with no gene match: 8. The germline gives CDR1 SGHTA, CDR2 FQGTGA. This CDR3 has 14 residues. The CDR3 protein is CASSRTGGFGTQYF. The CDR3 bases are TGTGCCAGCAGCCGAACAGGGGGCTTTGGGACCCAGTACTTC.

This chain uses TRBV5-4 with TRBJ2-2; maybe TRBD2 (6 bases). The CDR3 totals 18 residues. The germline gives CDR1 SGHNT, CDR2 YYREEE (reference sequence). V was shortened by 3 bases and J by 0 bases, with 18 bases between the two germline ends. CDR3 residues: CASSSPMGRGANTGELFF. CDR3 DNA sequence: TGTGCCAGCAGCTCCCCTATGGGGCGGGGCGCGAACACCGGGGAGCTGTTTTTT.

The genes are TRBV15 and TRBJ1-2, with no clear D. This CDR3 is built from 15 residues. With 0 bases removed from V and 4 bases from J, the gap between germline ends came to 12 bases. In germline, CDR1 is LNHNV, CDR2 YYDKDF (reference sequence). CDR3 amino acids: CATSRDSRTIYGYTF. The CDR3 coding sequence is TGTGCCACCAGCAGAGATTCAAGAACAATCTATGGCTACACCTTC.

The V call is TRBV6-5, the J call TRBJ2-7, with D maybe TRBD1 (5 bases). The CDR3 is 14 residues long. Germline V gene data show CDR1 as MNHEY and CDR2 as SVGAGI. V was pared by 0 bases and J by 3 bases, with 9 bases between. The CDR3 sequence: CASSYSRQYYEQYF. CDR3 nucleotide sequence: TGTGCCAGCAGTTACTCGAGACAGTACTACGAGCAGTACTTC.

The CDR3 is CASTGPRAYTEAFF. The CDR3 nucleotides are TGTGCCAGCACTGGGCCGCGGGCCTACACTGAAGCTTTCTTT. The gene calls are TRBV25-1 and TRBJ1-1; D is uncertain. Trimming took 7 bases from V and 3 from J, leaving 15 bases between them. CDR3 length: 14 amino acids. Germline V gene sequence: CDR1 MGHDK, CDR2 SYGVNS.

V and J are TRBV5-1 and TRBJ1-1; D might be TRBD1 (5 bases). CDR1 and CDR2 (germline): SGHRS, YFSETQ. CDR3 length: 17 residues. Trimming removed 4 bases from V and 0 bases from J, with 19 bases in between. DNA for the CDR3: TGCGCCAGCAGCCCAGGTGGAACAGGCGACATGAACACTGAAGCTTTCTTT. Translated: CASSPGGTGDMNTEAFF.

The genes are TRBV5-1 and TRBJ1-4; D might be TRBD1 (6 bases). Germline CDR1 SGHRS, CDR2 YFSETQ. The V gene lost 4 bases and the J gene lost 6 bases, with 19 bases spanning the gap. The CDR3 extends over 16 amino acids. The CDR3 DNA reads TGCGCCAGCAGCCCGCACCGGGGGGGCTTGCATGAAAAACTGTTTTTT. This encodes CASSPHRGGLHEKLFF.

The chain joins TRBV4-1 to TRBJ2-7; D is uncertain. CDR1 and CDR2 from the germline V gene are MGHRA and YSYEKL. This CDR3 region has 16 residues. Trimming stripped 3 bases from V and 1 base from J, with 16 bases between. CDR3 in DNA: TGCGCCAGCAGCCACCTTATAGACAAGTTTTCCTACGAGCAGTACTTC. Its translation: CASSHLIDKFSYEQYF.

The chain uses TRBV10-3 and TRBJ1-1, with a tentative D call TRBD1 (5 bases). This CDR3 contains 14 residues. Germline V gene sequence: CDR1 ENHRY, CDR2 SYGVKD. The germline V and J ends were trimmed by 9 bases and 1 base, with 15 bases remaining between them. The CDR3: CAIRSRGANTEAFF. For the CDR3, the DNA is TGTGCCATTCGGTCAAGGGGCGCGAACACTGAAGCTTTCTTT.